This T cell receptor beta chain was captured by sequencing in a study of T-cell reconstitution after alpha-beta-depleted transplantation in children. Per the germline V gene, CDR1 is SGHDN and CDR2 is FVKESK. The CDR3 sequence is 13 residues long. Trimming left V 0 bases short and J 9 bases short, with 12 bases between. Unique molecular identifiers were used in preparing the TCRbeta library. MiXCR, run by TCRdb on the PCR reads, gives a single entry per CDR3 protein. In the table there are some 600,000 distinct CDR3 sequences, around 13% of which are singletons. The source was PBMCs, mostly from graft donor cells, collected 360 days after TCRalphabeta/CD19-depleted stem cell transplant. The gene calls are TRBV14 and TRBJ2-7; unclear D gene. The source of this sequence is a male patient younger than 18 who had a stem cell transplant for acute myeloid leukemia, so the T cells may come from the graft donor. The CDR3, as DNA: TGTGCCAGCAGCCAAGAGGTCCCGGCGGTGCAGTACTTC. Its protein is CASSQEVPAVQYF.